This T cell receptor (beta chain) was documented in a study of blood T cell repertoires in COVID-19. Study-level background: T cells, B-cell-depleted T cells, or PBMCs supplied cDNA or gDNA.

This clone appeared a single time. Method: immunoSEQ multiplex PCR; TCRdb's copy keeps in-frame clones and lacks some. The table lists hundreds of thousands of clones, about nine tenths of them singletons. Trimming removed 5 bases from V and 7 bases from J; junction bases left unmatched: 7. The V gene's germline CDR1 is SEHNR and CDR2 FQNEAQ (reference sequence). The CDR3 extends over 13 amino acids. This sequence originates from a woman aged 30 to 39 with COVID-19, enrolled during active disease. Sequenced: peripheral blood. This sequence joins TRBV7-9 and TRBJ1-2; 7 bases map to TRBD1. This CDR3 is CASSPHQGGGYTF. In DNA, the CDR3 is TGTGCCAGCAGCCCCCACCAGGGGGGTGGCTACACCTTC.